The next 4 T cell receptor beta chains were all read from a single sample in a study of blood T cells in healthy people across ages. The second PCR ran roughly 7 to 11 cycles with a sample-barcoded 5' primer and J-beta primers. TCRdb re-derived calls from the 5' RACE reads in MiXCR, one entry per CDR3 protein. The table lists 600,000 to 800,000 distinct CDR3 sequences, around 52% of them singletons, with roughly 14% in the top ten. The material sequenced was blood. These TCRs come from a woman older than 75 in good health.

This clonotype was observed a single time. This chain connects TRBV7-2 to TRBJ2-5, with 8 bases that match TRBD2. The CDR3 totals 16 residues. Germline V CDR1 and CDR2: SGHTA, FQGNSA. Losses at the gene ends were 5 bases for V and 0 bases for J; bases not matched to a gene: 8. The DNA for the CDR3 is TGTGCCAGCAGCCCCAATCCGGGGGGGAACCAAGAGACCCAGTACTTC. Translating it yields CASSPNPGGNQETQYF. The variable domain in full, completed from reference TRBV7-2 and TRBJ2-5, reads GAGVSQSPSNKVTEKGKDVELRCDPISGHTALYWYRQSLGQGLEFLIYFQGNSAPDKSGLPSDRFSAERTGGSVSTLTIQRTQQEDSAVYLCASSPNPGGNQETQYFGPGTRLLVL.

As to this clonotype: This may be a read error, as it is one base from a much larger clone. The rearrangement joins TRBV9 to TRBJ2-3, with TRBD1 matching 8 bases. Germline loops: CDR1 SGDLS, CDR2 YYNGEE. CDR3 size: 17 residues. The CDR3 DNA reads as TGTGTCAGCAGCGTAGAATCCCCCTTCGACAGGGGTCGTACGCAGTATTTT. Its translation is CVSSVESPFDRGRTQYF.

This chain uses TRBV28 with TRBJ1-1; no definite D call. The CDR3 is 16 amino acids. The germline CDR1 and CDR2 sequences are MDHEN and SYDVKM. The germline V and J ends were trimmed by 3 bases and 1 base, with 15 bases remaining between them. The CDR3 nucleotides are TGTGCCAGCAGTTTGATACTCGCGTCAGAGAACACTGAAGCTTTCTTT. Its protein is CASSLILASENTEAFF.

The gene calls are TRBV5-1 and TRBJ2-5; maybe TRBD1 (7 bases). Trimming pared 5 bases from V and 3 bases from J, leaving 14 bases between. The CDR3 is 14 amino acids. CDR1 is SGHRS and CDR2 is YFSETQ in the germline V gene. For the CDR3, the DNA is TGCGCCAGCAGAGGCGGGACAGCCAAAGAGACCCAGTACTTC. Its protein product is CASRGGTAKETQYF.